A single sample gave rise to the 21 T cell receptor beta chains below, sequenced in a study of T-cell memory formation after mild COVID-19 (dated by TCRdb to the early 2020s). The protocol used for the library was 5' RACE. The data were produced on an Illumina NovaSeq 6000. TCRdb redid the processing of the public reads, applying fastp at Q25 and MiXCR, and retained in-frame beta chains. Under each unique CDR3 protein, matching rows form one entry showing the most common genes and DNA. The sample records about 270,000 distinct CDR3 sequences, 15% of which are singletons. The top ten clones comprise 2.1% of the sample. Sequenced input: PBMCs or a T cell subset sorted from them (not recorded which). The receptors come from an adult woman who had mild COVID-19 (a few samples of this study predate the infection). The sample titles of this study are shuffled in the database, so cell type and time point are left out; the donor was told from shared clones.

This clonotype was found a few times. J is TRBJ1-3 and V is TRBV20-1; D is ambiguous. Trimming took 3 bases from V and 5 from J, leaving 11 bases between them. Germline V gene sequence: CDR1 DFQATT, CDR2 SNEGSKA (reference sequence). CDR3 size: 13 residues. The CDR3 protein is CSASADRRNTIYF. The CDR3 bases are TGCAGTGCTAGTGCGGATCGCAGAAACACCATATATTTT.

Here the CDR3 DNA reads TGTGCCAGCAGCCAAGAGCGATTACTGAACACTGAAGCTTTCTTT. Translated: CASSQERLLNTEAFF. The rearrangement links TRBV3-1 to TRBJ1-1; D unresolved. Germline V gene lookup returns CDR1 LGHDT and CDR2 YNNKEL (reference sequence). V lost 0 bases, J lost 0 bases, and 8 bases lay in between. The length of the CDR3 is 15 residues.

This clonotype was detected a few times. At one of its ends the junction is not consistent with the germline gene, which may arise from a read error. The rearrangement uses TRBV7-7 and TRBJ2-1; the match to TRBD1 covers 11 bases. The germline V gene encodes CDR1 SSHAT and CDR2 FNYEAQ (reference sequence). The CDR3 has 15 residues. Here the CDR3 DNA reads TGTGCTAGCAGCACCGGGACAGGGGGTGTCGATGAGCAGTTCTTC. The encoded protein is CASSTGTGGVDEQFF. Looking up the rest from reference TRBV7-7 and TRBJ2-1 gives the full variable domain: GAGVSQSPRYKVTKRGQDVTLRCDPISSHATLYWYQQALGQGPEFLTYFNYEAQPDKSGLPSDRFSAERPEGSISTLTIQRTEQRDSAMYRCASSTGTGGVDEQFFGPGTRLTVL.

There are a few counts of this clonotype. This chain uses TRBV7-9 with TRBJ1-1; D remains ambiguous. The CDR3 is made up of 13 amino acids. Germline V gene sequence: CDR1 SEHNR, CDR2 FQNEAQ (reference sequence). Trimming took 3 bases from V and 7 from J, leaving 12 bases between them. The CDR3 region has the DNA TGTGCCAGCAGCTTGATACGGCCCAATGAAGCTTTCTTT. Protein product: CASSLIRPNEAFF.

This chain connects TRBV6-4 to TRBJ2-1, with a possible D match to TRBD2 (7 bases). The CDR3 is made up of 18 amino acids. Germline CDR1 and CDR2: MRHNA and SNTAGT. Between the trimmed V and J ends, which lost 6 bases and 0 bases, there was a span of 21 bases. The CDR3 nucleotides read TGTGCCAGCAGCCGAATGGGGGGGCTAGCCGGCTCCTACAATGAGCAGTTCTTC. It encodes CASSRMGGLAGSYNEQFF.

This clonotype has a count of ten or more. V is TRBV29-1 and J is TRBJ2-1; TRBD1 aligns across 7 bases. Germline V gene lookup returns CDR1 SQVTM and CDR2 ANQGSEA. The CDR3 has 13 residues. V trimming: 7 bases; J trimming: 4 bases; junction bases outside the gene matches: 7. CDR3 in amino acids: CSEGQLSYNEQFF. The DNA of the CDR3 is TGCAGCGAGGGACAGCTGAGTTACAATGAGCAGTTCTTC.

V gene TRBV2 combines with J gene TRBJ1-4; D uncertain. Trimming cost V 2 bases and J 3 bases, with 10 bases left between them. Germline values: CDR1 SNHLY, CDR2 FYNNEI. This CDR3 spans 15 amino acids. This chain's CDR3 is CASSEFRGANEKLFF. The CDR3 DNA is TGTGCCAGCAGTGAATTTCGGGGAGCTAATGAAAAACTGTTTTTT.

This clonotype was seen a handful of times. The chain couples TRBV5-1 to TRBJ2-3; 9 bases line up with TRBD2. The CDR3 length is 15 residues. V lost 6 bases, J lost 2 bases, and 7 bases stayed unmatched. The germline V gene has CDR1 SGHRS and CDR2 YFSETQ. CDR3 sequence (DNA): TGCGCCAGCACGGAAGCGGGGGGCGCCACAGATACGCAGTATTTT. It translates to CASTEAGGATDTQYF.

This clonotype was counted only a few times. The CDR3 protein is CASSLGIRNTEAFF. The CDR3 DNA follows: TGTGCCAGCAGCTTAGGGATCAGAAACACTGAAGCTTTCTTT. This chain uses TRBV11-2 with TRBJ1-1; D remains unclear. Germline V gene data show CDR1 as SGHAT and CDR2 as FQNNGV. Between the trimmed V and J ends, which lost 1 base and 2 bases, there was a span of 8 bases. The CDR3 runs to 14 residues.

V is TRBV27 and J is TRBJ2-7, with TRBD2 matching over 16 bases. V trimming: 8 bases; J trimming: 2 bases; junction bases outside the gene matches: 9. There are 17 residues in the CDR3. Looked up from germline, CDR1 is MNHEY and CDR2 is SMNVEV (reference sequence). CDR3 in amino acids: CASEGLAGGGRTYEQYF. CDR3 DNA: TGTGCCAGCGAGGGACTAGCGGGAGGGGGACGAACCTACGAGCAGTACTTC.

There are many counts of this clonotype. The J gene is TRBJ1-2, the V gene TRBV10-3, with a weak D call TRBD1 (5 bases). The CDR3 totals 15 residues. CDR1 is ENHRY and CDR2 is SYGVKD in the germline V gene. V lost 4 bases to trimming and J lost 0 bases, with 12 bases between them. The CDR3 coding sequence is TGTGCCATCAGTGCGACAGTAGATACTAACTATGGCTACACCTTC. Translating gives CAISATVDTNYGYTF.

The J gene is TRBJ2-7, the V gene TRBV29-1; D is uncertain. Trimming stripped 4 bases from V and 6 bases from J, with 13 bases between. The CDR3 is 12 residues long. Per germline, CDR1 SQVTM and CDR2 ANQGSEA. The CDR3 sequence is CSVGREWGEQYF. DNA of the CDR3: TGCAGCGTTGGTCGTGAGTGGGGCGAGCAGTACTTC.

The sample holds many counts of this clonotype. This chain joins TRBV20-1 and TRBJ1-1; D is perhaps TRBD1 (5 bases). In germline, CDR1 is DFQATT, CDR2 SNEGSKA (reference sequence). Trimming took off 5 bases at V and 0 bases at J, with 13 bases between the two ends. The length of the CDR3 is 14 residues. This CDR3 reads CSAPRTRMNTEAFF. The CDR3 nucleotides are TGCAGTGCTCCTAGGACAAGGATGAACACTGAAGCTTTCTTT.

This clonotype was seen more than once but under ten times. Written as DNA, the CDR3 is TGTGCCAGCAGCTGGGGTGACCTTACCGGAGGGTACGAGCAGTACTTC. Translation: CASSWGDLTGGYEQYF. The chain uses TRBV7-9 and TRBJ2-7, with a weak D call TRBD2 (6 bases). Trimming shortened V by 4 bases and J by 4 bases, and 20 bases separated the two germline ends. CDR1 is SEHNR, CDR2 FQNEAQ, per germline (reference sequence). The CDR3 extends over 16 amino acids.

This clonotype was found a few times. The J gene is TRBJ1-5, the V gene TRBV6-2 or TRBV6-3, with D hard to call. This CDR3 is 12 amino acids long. CDR1 and CDR2 from the germline V gene are MNHEY and SVGEGT. Trimming cost V 8 bases and J 7 bases, with 12 bases left between them. This chain's CDR3 is CASEVPGQPQHF. In DNA, the CDR3 is TGTGCCAGCGAAGTGCCGGGACAGCCCCAGCATTTT.

This clonotype has more than one count but fewer than ten. This sequence joins TRBV29-1 and TRBJ1-5; no reliable D call. Germline-derived CDR1 and CDR2 are SQVTM and ANQGSEA. With 5 bases removed from V and 6 bases from J, the gap between germline ends came to 11 bases. The CDR3 loop spans 12 amino acids. For the CDR3, the DNA is TGCAGCGTTCGGTTGATGGGTCAGCCCCAGCATTTT. It is translated as CSVRLMGQPQHF.

The J gene is TRBJ2-3, the V gene TRBV15; D unresolved. Deletions cut 1 base from V and 5 bases from J, with 16 bases between. There are 16 residues in the CDR3. Germline CDR1 reads LNHNV; CDR2 reads YYDKDF (reference sequence). In DNA, the CDR3 is TGTGCCACCAGCAGAGGTCTAGGAATTTCGGTAGATACGCAGTATTTT. Protein sequence: CATSRGLGISVDTQYF.

The table lists this clonotype with a few counts. CDR3 sequence: CASSAPGTGTDTQYF. The CDR3 nucleotides read TGTGCCAGCAGCGCCCCCGGGACAGGGACAGATACGCAGTATTTT. The chain combines TRBV9 with TRBJ2-3; 9 nucleotides line up with TRBD1. The CDR3 has 15 amino acids. V lost 3 bases, J lost 3 bases, and 5 bases stayed unmatched. Germline V gene sequence: CDR1 SGDLS, CDR2 YYNGEE.

The J gene is TRBJ2-6, the V gene TRBV19; tentative D call: TRBD1 (5 bases). Looked up from germline, CDR1 is LNHDA and CDR2 is SQIVND (reference sequence). The CDR3 spans 14 residues. CDR3 coding DNA: TGTGGAGGACAAGTCGACTCTGGGGCCAACGTCCTGACTTTC. Its translation is CGGQVDSGANVLTF.

This clonotype was seen more than once but under ten times. The chain links TRBV19 to TRBJ1-3; D is unresolved. Trimming took off 4 bases at V and 0 bases at J, with 16 bases between the two ends. In germline, CDR1 is LNHDA, CDR2 SQIVND (reference sequence). This CDR3 contains 17 residues. Written as DNA, the CDR3 is TGTGCCAGTAGTAAACTCACGGACCTGGGCTCTGGAAACACCATATATTTT. Translating gives CASSKLTDLGSGNTIYF.

The sample holds a few counts of this clonotype. V gene TRBV6-6 combines with J gene TRBJ1-6; no reliable D call. This CDR3 comprises 14 residues. From germline, CDR1 is MNHNY and CDR2 SVGAGI (reference sequence). Trimming left V 11 bases short and J 5 bases short, with 16 bases between. CDR3: CAATTSGNNSPLHF. CDR3 DNA: TGTGCCGCGACAACTTCGGGGAATAATTCACCCCTCCACTTT.